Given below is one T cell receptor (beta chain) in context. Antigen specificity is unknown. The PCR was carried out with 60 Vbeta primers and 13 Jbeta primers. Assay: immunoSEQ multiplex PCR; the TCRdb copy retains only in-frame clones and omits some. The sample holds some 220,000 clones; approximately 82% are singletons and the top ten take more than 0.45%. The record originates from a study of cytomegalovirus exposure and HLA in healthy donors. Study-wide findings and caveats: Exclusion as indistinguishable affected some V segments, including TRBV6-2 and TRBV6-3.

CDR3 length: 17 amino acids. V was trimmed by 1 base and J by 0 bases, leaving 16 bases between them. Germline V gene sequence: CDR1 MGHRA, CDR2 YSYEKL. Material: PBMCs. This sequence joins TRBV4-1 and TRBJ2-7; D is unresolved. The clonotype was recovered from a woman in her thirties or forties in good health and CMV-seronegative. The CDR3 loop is CASSQAYAEQSSYEQYF. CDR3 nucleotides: TGCGCCAGCAGCCAAGCCTATGCGGAACAATCCTCCTACGAGCAGTACTTC.